A selection of T cell receptor beta chains follows, all from one sample in a study of vaccination and CD4 T cells after COVID-19. The antigens of these receptors remain unknown. Each CDR3 protein gets one entry after TCRdb re-called the PCR reads with MiXCR. The sample lists about 18,000 distinct CDR3 sequences, 59% occurring once. The starting material was CD4+ T cells from blood, cultured in vitro, obtained after SARS-CoV-2 vaccination. These receptor sequences come from a human donor who had recovered from COVID-19. CDR3s include the opening cysteine and the closing phenylalanine or tryptophan. The D gene is left open where the match is weak. Clone size is stated in some rows and not others, as once, few, many or a class when expanded.

d_call	v_call	j_call	clone_size	cdr3_aa	cdr3_nt
TRBD1	TRBV12-3/TRBV12-4	TRBJ1-5	few	CASSPQGRSNQPQHF	TGTGCCAGCAGTCCACAGGGGAGAAGCAATCAGCCCCAGCATTTT
TRBD1	TRBV2	TRBJ2-7	.	CASSGQGTYEQYF	TGTGCCAGCAGTGGACAGGGCACCTACGAGCAGTACTTC
.	TRBV2	TRBJ1-1	.	CASGRTANTAEAFF	TGTGCCAGCGGAAGGACGGCTAACACGGCTGAAGCTTTCTTT
.	TRBV6-1	TRBJ1-1	few	CASRRDNGMNTEAFF	TGTGCCAGCAGACGGGATAACGGCATGAACACTGAAGCTTTCTTT
.	TRBV7-8	TRBJ2-5	.	CASSLDGGYQETQCF	TGTGCCAGCAGCTTAGATGGGGGGTACCAAGAGACCCAGTGCTTC
.	TRBV20-1	TRBJ2-5	.	CSARHRQETQYF	TGCAGTGCCCGACATAGGCAAGAGACCCAGTACTTC
.	TRBV20-1	TRBJ1-1	.	CSAREAPNTEAFF	TGCAGTGCTAGAGAGGCGCCGAACACTGAAGCTTTCTTT
.	TRBV2	TRBJ1-1	.	CASKGDRKNGEAFF	TGTGCCAGCAAAGGTGACAGAAAGAACGGGGAAGCTTTCTTT
.	TRBV28	TRBJ1-5	.	CASSFGGEGQPQHF	TGTGCCAGCAGTTTCGGGGGGGAGGGCCAGCCCCAGCATTTT
.	TRBV20-1	TRBJ2-1	.	CSLVAGQNYNEQFF	TGCAGTTTAGTGGCCGGACAGAACTACAATGAGCAGTTCTTC
TRBD1	TRBV12-3/TRBV12-4	TRBJ1-5	.	CASRPAGTGGSPQHF	TGTGCCAGCAGACCAGCCGGGACAGGGGGTTCGCCCCAGCATTTT
TRBD1	TRBV28	TRBJ1-2	.	CASSSQGQGLYGYTF	TGTGCCAGCAGTTCTCAAGGACAGGGGCTCTATGGCTACACCTTC
.	TRBV7-2	TRBJ1-6	.	CASSLDREPLHF	TGTGCCAGCAGCTTAGACAGGGAACCCCTCCACTTT
TRBD1	TRBV6-2/TRBV6-3	TRBJ2-1	.	CASRPGQGLWNEQFF	TGTGCCAGCAGGCCCGGACAGGGGCTCTGGAATGAGCAGTTCTTC
.	TRBV19	TRBJ1-5	.	CASSKRTGQGGNQPQHF	TGTGCCAGTAGTAAACGGACTGGCCAGGGCGGCAATCAGCCCCAGCATTTT
TRBD2	TRBV20-1	TRBJ2-3	.	CSASLRGGAVGDTQYF	TGCAGTGCATCCTTACGGGGGGGGGCCGTCGGAGATACGCAGTATTTT
.	TRBV20-1	TRBJ1-2	.	CSAPTANYGYTF	TGCAGTGCCCCGACAGCTAACTATGGCTACACCTTC
TRBD2	TRBV10-3	TRBJ2-3	.	CAIRGAGGQAADTQYF	TGTGCCATCAGGGGAGCGGGAGGGCAAGCAGCAGATACGCAGTATTTT
.	TRBV6-2/TRBV6-3	TRBJ2-7	.	CASSALSSYEQYF	TGTGCCAGCAGTGCCTTAAGCTCCTACGAGCAGTACTTC
TRBD2	TRBV12-3/TRBV12-4	TRBJ2-3	.	CASSVTSGGGDTQYF	TGTGCCAGCAGTGTTACTAGCGGGGGGGGAGATACGCAGTATTTT
.	TRBV11-1	TRBJ1-2	.	CASSFLRGLGLGDHGYTF	TGTGCCAGCAGCTTCCTCCGGGGTCTGGGACTTGGCGACCATGGCTACACCTTC
TRBD1	TRBV5-4	TRBJ2-4	.	CASSLGQGAAKNIQYF	TGTGCCAGCAGCTTAGGACAGGGAGCTGCCAAAAACATTCAGTACTTC
.	TRBV19	TRBJ1-5	once	CASSLMNVGGNQPQHF	TGTGCCAGTAGCCTCATGAACGTCGGGGGGAATCAGCCCCAGCATTTT